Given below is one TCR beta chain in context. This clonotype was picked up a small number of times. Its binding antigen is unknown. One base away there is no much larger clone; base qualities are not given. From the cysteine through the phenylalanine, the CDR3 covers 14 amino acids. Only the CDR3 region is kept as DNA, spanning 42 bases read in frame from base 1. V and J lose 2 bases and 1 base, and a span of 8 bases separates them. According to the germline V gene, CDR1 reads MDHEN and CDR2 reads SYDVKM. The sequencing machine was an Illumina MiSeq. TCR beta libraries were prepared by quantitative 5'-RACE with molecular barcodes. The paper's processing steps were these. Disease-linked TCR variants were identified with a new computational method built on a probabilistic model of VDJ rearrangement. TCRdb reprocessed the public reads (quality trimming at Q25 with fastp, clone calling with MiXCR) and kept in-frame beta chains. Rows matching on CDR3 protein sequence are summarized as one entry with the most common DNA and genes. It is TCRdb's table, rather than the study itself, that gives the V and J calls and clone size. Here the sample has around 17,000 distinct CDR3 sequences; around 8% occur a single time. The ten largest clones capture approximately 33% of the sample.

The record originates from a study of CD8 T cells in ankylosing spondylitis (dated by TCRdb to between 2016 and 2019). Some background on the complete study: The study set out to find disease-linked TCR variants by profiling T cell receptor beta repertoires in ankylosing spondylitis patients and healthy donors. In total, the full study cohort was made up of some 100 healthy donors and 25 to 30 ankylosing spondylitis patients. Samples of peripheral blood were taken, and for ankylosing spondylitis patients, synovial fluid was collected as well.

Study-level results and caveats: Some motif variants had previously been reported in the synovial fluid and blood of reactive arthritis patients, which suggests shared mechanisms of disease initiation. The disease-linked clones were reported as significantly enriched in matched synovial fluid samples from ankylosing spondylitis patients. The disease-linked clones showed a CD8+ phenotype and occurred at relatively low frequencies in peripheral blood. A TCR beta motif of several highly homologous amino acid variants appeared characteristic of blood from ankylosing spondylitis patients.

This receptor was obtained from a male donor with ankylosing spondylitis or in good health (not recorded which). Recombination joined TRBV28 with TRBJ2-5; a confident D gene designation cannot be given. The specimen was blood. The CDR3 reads CASSLVQIQETQYF. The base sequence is TGTGCCAGCAGTTTAGTACAGATCCAAGAGACCCAGTACTTC.